What follows are 12 T cell receptor beta chains derived from one specimen sequenced in a study of cytomegalovirus exposure and HLA in healthy donors. PCR was performed using 60 Vbeta and 13 Jbeta primers. Method: immunoSEQ multiplex PCR; TCRdb's copy keeps in-frame clones and lacks some. The sample lists 150,000 to 200,000 clones; 81% were seen once. Input material: PBMCs. Every receptor here comes from a woman in her 30s in good health and CMV-seronegative.

The count of this clone is one. The gene calls are TRBV5-1 and TRBJ2-5, with 9 positions matching TRBD2. V dropped 1 base and J dropped 5; count of bases not matched to a gene: 9. The CDR3 extends over 16 amino acids. Germline V gene sequence: CDR1 SGHRS, CDR2 YFSETQ. The DNA for the CDR3 is TGCGCCAGCAGCTTGACTCTAGCGGGGCCGGGGGAGACCCAGTACTTC. Translation: CASSLTLAGPGETQYF.

In this sample, this clone turned up a few times. This chain uses TRBV5-5 with TRBJ1-4; no definite D call. V was pared by 5 bases and J by 3 bases, with 14 bases between. Germline V gene data show CDR1 as SGHKS and CDR2 as YYEKEE (reference sequence). CDR3 length equals 15 residues. CDR3 residues: CASSRGSFSNEKLFF. DNA for the CDR3: TGTGCCAGCAGTCGGGGAAGTTTCTCTAATGAAAAACTGTTTTTT.

This clone was counted once. The gene calls are TRBV28 and TRBJ2-7, with D unclear. The germline V and J ends were trimmed by 3 bases and 6 bases, with 12 bases remaining between them. Germline values: CDR1 MDHEN, CDR2 SYDVKM. The CDR3 is made up of 13 amino acids. The chain's CDR3 is CASSLKAGLEQYF. For the CDR3, the DNA is TGTGCCAGCAGTTTGAAGGCAGGTCTCGAGCAGTACTTC.

The chain couples TRBV5-1 to TRBJ2-3, with 8 positions matching TRBD1. Per the germline V gene, CDR1 is SGHRS and CDR2 is YFSETQ. Trimming removed 5 bases from V and 3 bases from J; junction bases left unmatched: 11. This CDR3 is 16 amino acids long. CDR3 residues: CASSKGPQGGTDTQYF. Written as DNA, the CDR3 is TGCGCCAGCAGTAAGGGTCCACAGGGGGGAACAGATACGCAGTATTTT.

The chain is built from TRBV28 and TRBJ1-1; D ambiguous. The length of the CDR3 is 14 residues. Germline V gene lookup returns CDR1 MDHEN and CDR2 SYDVKM. V was trimmed by 6 bases and J by 0 bases, leaving 11 bases between them. CDR3 region: CASREASVNTEAFF. In nucleotides, the CDR3 is TGTGCCAGCAGAGAGGCCTCCGTGAACACTGAAGCTTTCTTT.

The chain combines TRBV9 with TRBJ1-3; D might be TRBD1 (6 bases). The germline V gene has CDR1 SGDLS and CDR2 YYNGEE. V shed 3 bases and J shed 8 bases, with 24 bases lying between them. This CDR3 contains 17 residues. The CDR3 nucleotides are TGTGCCAGCAGCGCCCTTACAGGGAGTAGGGGGGGAGACACCATATATTTT. It specifies CASSALTGSRGGDTIYF.

V gene TRBV6-6 combines with J gene TRBJ2-2; TRBD2 aligns across 8 bases. Germline CDR1 and CDR2: MNHNY and SVGAGI (reference sequence). The CDR3 sequence is 15 residues long. The V gene end was trimmed by 5 bases and the J gene end by 8 bases; junction bases not matched to a gene: 10. CDR3 nucleotide sequence: TGTGCCAGCAGTCGGGAGGGACTGGGGTCGGGGGAGCTGTTTTTT. The encoded protein is CASSREGLGSGELFF.

J is TRBJ1-2 and V is TRBV10-3; 9 bases are a match to TRBD1. This CDR3 comprises 14 residues. Germline loops: CDR1 ENHRY, CDR2 SYGVKD. The junction had 3 bases not matched to a gene; V was cut back by 0 bases and J by 7 bases. Here the CDR3 DNA reads TGTGCCATCAGTGAGTCACCGGGACAGGGTGGCTACACCTTC. The encoded protein is CAISESPGQGGYTF.

This clone was counted once. This chain joins TRBV5-1 and TRBJ1-2; TRBD1 matches 9 bases. The CDR3 is 15 residues long. Germline trimming cut 4 bases from V and 4 bases from J; bases unmatched to any gene: 8. CDR1 is SGHRS, CDR2 YFSETQ, per germline. CDR3 coding DNA: TGCGCCAGCAGCCCGAATACAGGGGGCGCCTATGGCTACACCTTC. Translated, it gives CASSPNTGGAYGYTF.

The CDR3: CASSPLRGNLPDTQYF. In nucleotides, the CDR3 is TGTGCCAGCAGCCCCCTCAGGGGGAATCTCCCAGATACGCAGTATTTT. The chain links TRBV11-3 to TRBJ2-3, with 7 positions matching TRBD1. CDR3 length: 16 residues. V shed 5 bases, J shed 4 bases, and the junction held 12 bases outside the gene matches. Germline CDR1 reads SGHNT; CDR2 reads YENEEA.

The chain employs TRBV6-5 and TRBJ1-2; 9 nucleotides align to TRBD1. The ends lost 7 bases at V and 8 bases at J; junction bases unmatched: 11. The CDR3 totals 14 residues. Germline CDR1 MNHEY, CDR2 SVGAGI. The CDR3 region is CASTYDRGSGGYTF. For the CDR3, the DNA is TGTGCCAGCACCTACGACAGGGGGTCTGGAGGCTACACCTTC.

This chain links TRBV5-5 with TRBJ2-1; weak D call: TRBD2 (5 bases). The length of the CDR3 is 17 residues. V lost 2 bases, J lost 7 bases, and 22 bases lay in between. Germline CDR1 reads SGHKS; CDR2 reads YYEKEE (reference sequence). The CDR3 DNA sequence: TGTGCCAGCAGCTTAATTGTCGGGGTTGGAGGCAGTAATGAGCAGTTCTTC. It specifies CASSLIVGVGGSNEQFF.